This passage covers 24 T cell receptor beta chains from one sample sequenced in a study of blood T cell repertoires in COVID-19 (dated by TCRdb to 2020 to 2022). Libraries were made using the immunoSEQ multiplex PCR assay. The source is immuneACCESS, and TCRdb retained only in-frame sequences with V and J called. Part of the clones is not carried over; for the studies checked, unresolved V genes explain less than half of this, and the remainder is unexplained. Across this sample there are a few hundred thousand clones, with roughly 85% seen only once. The ten largest clones take up around 3.4% of the sample. Sample: peripheral blood. These receptors were taken from a woman between 18 and 29 years old with acute or convalescent COVID-19.

J is TRBJ2-5 and V is TRBV30; D is unclear. CDR1 and CDR2 from the germline V gene are GTSNPN and SVGIG (reference sequence). This CDR3 region has 13 residues. Trimming removed 0 bases from V and 4 bases from J, with 9 bases in between. The CDR3 region has the DNA TGTGCCTGGAGTGTACTTCTCTCAGAGACCCAGTACTTC. Its translation is CAWSVLLSETQYF. The variable domain in full, completed from reference TRBV30 and TRBJ2-5, reads SQTIHQWPATLVQPVGSPLSLECTVEGTSNPNLYWYRQAAGRGLQLLFYSVGIGQISSEVPQNLSASRPQDRQFILSSKKLLLSDSGFYLCAWSVLLSETQYFGPGTRLLVL.

The V call is TRBV2, the J call TRBJ1-6, with a possible D match to TRBD1 (6 bases). The germline V gene encodes CDR1 SNHLY and CDR2 FYNNEI. The V end lost 6 bases, the J end lost 5 bases, and 17 bases lay between the germline ends. This CDR3 has 16 amino acids. The CDR3 DNA reads as TGTGCCAGCAGGCGGCCGGGACAAGGCGATAATTCACCCCTCCACTTT. Its translation is CASRRPGQGDNSPLHF.

In its sample, this clone was seen many times. The rearrangement links TRBV4-1 to TRBJ1-6, with TRBD1 identical over 9 bases. This CDR3 is 16 amino acids long. CDR1 is MGHRA and CDR2 is YSYEKL in the germline V gene. J gave up 15 bases and V 5 bases, and 17 bases lay outside the gene matches. The CDR3 reads CASSSPPNLDRGHLHF. The CDR3 DNA sequence: TGCGCCAGCAGCTCCCCTCCGAACCTGGACAGGGGCCACCTCCACTTT.

The rearrangement uses TRBV9 and TRBJ2-2, with a weak D call TRBD2 (6 bases). The CDR3 spans 16 residues. V was clipped by 6 bases and J by 1 base, with 16 bases between them. Germline V CDR1 and CDR2: SGDLS, YYNGEE. As DNA, the CDR3 is TGTGCCAGCACCGGGCGGGATAGCGGGAACACCGGGGAGCTGTTTTTT. Its protein is CASTGRDSGNTGELFF.

This chain joins TRBV5-5 and TRBJ2-3; 7 bases map to TRBD2. Per the germline V gene, CDR1 is SGHKS and CDR2 is YYEKEE (reference sequence). V dropped 4 bases and J dropped 1; count of bases not matched to a gene: 3. This CDR3 has 14 amino acids. The CDR3 sequence: CASSAGLGTDTQYF. DNA of the CDR3: TGTGCCAGCAGCGCAGGACTAGGCACAGATACGCAGTATTTT.

The chain combines TRBV27 with TRBJ2-1; TRBD2 matches at 11 bases. Trimming at V came to 5 bases and at J to 5 bases, leaving 8 bases not matched to a gene. This CDR3 is 16 amino acids long. Germline loops: CDR1 MNHEY, CDR2 SMNVEV (reference sequence). CDR3 sequence reads: CASSRRLAGSHNEQFF. CDR3 DNA: TGTGCCAGCAGTCGTAGACTAGCGGGAAGCCACAATGAGCAGTTCTTC.

This chain joins TRBV5-8 and TRBJ1-4; TRBD1 agrees at 9 bases. CDR3 size: 13 residues. V dropped 0 bases and J dropped 13; count of bases not matched to a gene: 4. Germline assignment: CDR1 SGHTS and CDR2 YDEGEE. The CDR3 nucleotides read TGTGCCAGCAGCTTGGGACAGGGGGACAGACTGTTTTTT. Translating it yields CASSLGQGDRLFF.

The V call is TRBV2, the J call TRBJ2-7, with a tentative D call TRBD2 (6 bases). The CDR3 consists of 16 residues. Per germline, CDR1 SNHLY and CDR2 FYNNEI. V lost 9 bases and J lost 4, with 25 bases in between. DNA for the CDR3: TGTGCCAGTAAAGAACTGATCGGGGGATCGATATACGAGCAGTACTTC. It yields the protein CASKELIGGSIYEQYF.

The gene calls are TRBV11-3 and TRBJ2-5; 8 bases line up with TRBD1. Germline values: CDR1 SGHNT, CDR2 YENEEA. This CDR3 contains 15 residues. J lost 1 base, V lost 4 bases, and 5 bases had no gene match. The DNA for the CDR3 is TGTGCCAGCAGCTCCAGGGGGCAGGGCCAAGAGACCCAGTACTTC. Translating gives CASSSRGQGQETQYF.

CDR3 protein: CASSRSAGLNTEAFF. Here the CDR3 DNA reads TGTGCCAGCAGCCGAAGTGCAGGGTTGAACACTGAAGCTTTCTTT. This chain uses TRBV27 with TRBJ1-1, with D possibly being TRBD1 (5 bases). CDR1 MNHEY and CDR2 SMNVEV come from the germline V gene (reference sequence). With 6 bases removed from V and 0 bases from J, the gap between germline ends came to 14 bases. The CDR3 length is 15 residues.

The CDR3 bases are TGTGCCAGCAGGACGGGGCAGGGGAGGGATCAGCCCCAGCATTTT. Its protein product is CASRTGQGRDQPQHF. V and J are TRBV27 and TRBJ1-5; TRBD1 is a possible D gene (6 bases). The germline V gene has CDR1 MNHEY and CDR2 SMNVEV (reference sequence). The ends were cut back, 6 bases at V and 5 bases at J, with 17 bases in the middle. This CDR3 spans 15 amino acids.

This chain links TRBV24-1 with TRBJ2-5, with 8 bases lining up with TRBD2. The CDR3 runs to 16 residues. CDR1 is KGHDR and CDR2 is SFDVKD in the germline V gene. Trimming removed 0 bases from V and 1 base from J; junction bases left unmatched: 3. CDR3 loop: CATSDLGGRSQETQYF. The CDR3 bases are TGTGCCACCAGTGATTTGGGCGGGAGGTCCCAAGAGACCCAGTACTTC.

This clone was detected a few times. The V gene is TRBV10-3, the J gene TRBJ2-1, with 13 bases that match TRBD2. The germline V gene has CDR1 ENHRY and CDR2 SYGVKD. Trimming at V came to 0 bases and at J to 9 bases, leaving 8 bases not matched to a gene. The CDR3 length is 17 residues. CDR3 sequence reads: CAISESTTSGRTIEQFF. The CDR3 DNA is TGTGCCATCAGTGAGTCAACGACTAGCGGGAGGACTATTGAGCAGTTCTTC.

The V call is TRBV19, the J call TRBJ1-3; unclear D gene. The V gene's germline CDR1 is LNHDA and CDR2 SQIVND (reference sequence). Trimming cost V 7 bases and J 0 bases, with 13 bases left between them. The length of the CDR3 is 15 residues. CDR3 DNA: TGTGCCAGTAAATCCGCCCAACTCTCTGGAAACACCATATATTTT. It yields the protein CASKSAQLSGNTIYF.

The chain is built from TRBV10-3 and TRBJ1-6; weak D call: TRBD1 (6 bases). Germline V gene sequence: CDR1 ENHRY, CDR2 SYGVKD. Trimming shortened V by 6 bases and J by 10 bases, and 16 bases separated the two germline ends. The length of the CDR3 is 14 residues. The CDR3 DNA is TGTGCCATCAGCCCGGGACACGCCGAATCACCCCTCCACTTT. Translating gives CAISPGHAESPLHF.

This sequence joins TRBV28 and TRBJ1-1; D is uncertain. Trimming left V 2 bases short and J 1 base short, with 8 bases between. The CDR3 length is 14 residues. Germline loops: CDR1 MDHEN, CDR2 SYDVKM. The CDR3 loop reads CASSLPRRNTEAFF. CDR3 sequence (DNA): TGTGCCAGCAGTTTACCTCGGAGGAACACTGAAGCTTTCTTT.

The CDR3 region is CASSLGGLAYNEQFF. CDR3 sequence (DNA): TGTGCCAGCAGCTTAGGGGGACTAGCTTACAATGAGCAGTTCTTC. This rearrangement joins TRBV28 to TRBJ2-1, with 9 nucleotides matching TRBD2. The CDR3 has 15 amino acids. After removal of 6 bases from V and 4 bases from J, the junction contained 7 bases not matched to a gene. CDR1 is MDHEN and CDR2 is SYDVKM in the germline V gene.

The rearrangement uses TRBV9 and TRBJ2-1, with 12 bases identical to TRBD2. Germline CDR1 is SGDLS and CDR2 is YYNGEE. The CDR3 is 18 residues long. Germline trimming cut 4 bases from V and 3 bases from J; bases unmatched to any gene: 11. The CDR3, as DNA: TGTGCCAGCAGCAAGCGGACTAGCGGGACTTCTCTCTACAATGAGCAGTTCTTC. Translated: CASSKRTSGTSLYNEQFF.

V usage is TRBV6-5 and J usage is TRBJ1-6, with D possibly matching TRBD1 (6 bases). The V gene's germline CDR1 is MNHEY and CDR2 SVGAGI. Trimming removed 3 bases from V and 6 bases from J, with 9 bases in between. CDR3 size: 14 residues. The CDR3, as DNA: TGTGCCAGCAGTTATGGGGGGGCTAATTCACCCCTCCACTTT. The encoded protein is CASSYGGANSPLHF.

The chain links TRBV7-9 to TRBJ1-4, with a weak D call TRBD1 (6 bases). This CDR3 comprises 15 residues. V was cut by 6 bases and J by 5 bases, with 16 bases left in between. Germline V gene sequence: CDR1 SEHNR, CDR2 FQNEAQ (reference sequence). In DNA, the CDR3 is TGTGCCAGCAGAGACGTCGAGGGGGAAAATGAAAAACTGTTTTTT. Translation gives CASRDVEGENEKLFF.

In its sample, this clone was seen once. V is TRBV6-5 and J is TRBJ1-4; D remains unclear. The CDR3 runs 12 residues. V was trimmed by 4 bases and J by 9 bases, leaving 9 bases between them. Germline values: CDR1 MNHEY, CDR2 SVGAGI. CDR3 residues: CASSSHEKKLFF. In nucleotides, the CDR3 is TGTGCCAGCAGTTCCCATGAGAAAAAACTGTTTTTT.

This clone has just one count. The chain uses TRBV15 and TRBJ2-3; D unresolved. V lost 0 bases, J lost 5 bases, and 12 bases lay in between. The CDR3 sequence is 15 residues long. Germline V CDR1 and CDR2: LNHNV, YYDKDF (reference sequence). The DNA for the CDR3 is TGTGCCACCAGCAGAGATCTCGAGTTCCGAGATACGCAGTATTTT. Encoded protein: CATSRDLEFRDTQYF.

The chain combines TRBV21-1 with TRBJ1-3. TRBV21-1 is annotated as a pseudogene. CDR3 length: 13 amino acids. This CDR3 is CASSNINRNTIYF. DNA for the CDR3: TGTGCCAGCAGCAATATCAATCGGAACACCATATATTTT.

The V and J genes are TRBV7-9 and TRBJ2-7; TRBD1 aligns across 9 bases. In germline, CDR1 is SEHNR, CDR2 FQNEAQ (reference sequence). The CDR3 totals 13 residues. The J segment lost 5 bases and the V segment lost 6 bases, leaving 5 bases of the junction unmatched. The DNA for the CDR3 is TGTGCCAGCAGAGGGACAGGGTCCCACGAGCAGTACTTC. Translated, it gives CASRGTGSHEQYF.